This TCR beta chain was found in a study of cytomegalovirus exposure and HLA in healthy donors. Study-wide points: Cytomegalovirus-associated TCR beta chains were listed, numbering more than 150.

In germline, CDR1 is MDHEN, CDR2 SYDVKM. Trimming took off 3 bases at V and 6 bases at J, with 21 bases between the two ends. This CDR3 spans 16 amino acids. Among the roughly 120 subjects of the validation cohort, separate from the approximately 670-subject first cohort, were the donors. Comments on this clone: Its antigen remains unknown.

Clones were sequenced by immunoSEQ multiplex PCR, and TCRdb holds only the in-frame ones, with some missing. The data show 110,000 or so clones, with 70% to 90% seen just once and 4% to 5.5% held by the top ten. The chain carries TRBV28 and TRBJ2-7; D perhaps matches TRBD2 (7 bases). The material sequenced was PBMCs. The receptor's source is a man younger than 35 in good health and CMV-seropositive. The CDR3: CASSLFGGGPFGEQYF. Written as DNA, the CDR3 is TGTGCCAGCAGTTTGTTTGGCGGGGGCCCGTTTGGCGAGCAGTACTTC.